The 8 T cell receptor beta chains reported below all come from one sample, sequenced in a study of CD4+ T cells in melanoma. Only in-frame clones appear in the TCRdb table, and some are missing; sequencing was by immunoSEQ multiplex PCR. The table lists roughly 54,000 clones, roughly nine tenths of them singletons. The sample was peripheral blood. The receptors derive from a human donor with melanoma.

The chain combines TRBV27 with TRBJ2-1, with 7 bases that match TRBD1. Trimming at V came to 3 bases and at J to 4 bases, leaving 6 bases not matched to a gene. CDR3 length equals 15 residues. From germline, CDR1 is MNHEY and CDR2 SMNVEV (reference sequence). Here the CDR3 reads CASSFLGQSYNEQFF. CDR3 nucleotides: TGTGCCAGCAGTTTTTTGGGACAGTCTTACAATGAGCAGTTCTTC.

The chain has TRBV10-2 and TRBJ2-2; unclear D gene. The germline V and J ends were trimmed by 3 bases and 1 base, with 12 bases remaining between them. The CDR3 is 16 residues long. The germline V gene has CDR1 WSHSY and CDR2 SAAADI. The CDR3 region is CASSDFIERNTGELFF. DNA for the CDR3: TGCGCCAGCAGTGATTTCATCGAAAGGAACACCGGGGAGCTGTTTTTT.

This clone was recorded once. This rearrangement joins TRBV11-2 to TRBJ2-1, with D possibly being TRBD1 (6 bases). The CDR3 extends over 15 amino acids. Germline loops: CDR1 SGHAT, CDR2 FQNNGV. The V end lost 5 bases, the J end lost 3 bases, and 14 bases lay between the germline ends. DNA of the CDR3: TGTGCCAGCAGCACTGACCCAGGGGTCTACAATGAGCAGTTCTTC. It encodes CASSTDPGVYNEQFF.

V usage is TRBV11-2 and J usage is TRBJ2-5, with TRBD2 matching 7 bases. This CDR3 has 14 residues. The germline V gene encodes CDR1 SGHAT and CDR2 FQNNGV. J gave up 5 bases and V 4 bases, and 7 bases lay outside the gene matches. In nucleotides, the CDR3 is TGTGCCAGCAGCTCCGGCGGGGGAGGGGAGACCCAGTACTTC. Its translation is CASSSGGGGETQYF.

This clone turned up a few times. The CDR3 loop is CASSIALGALNTEAFF. The DNA for the CDR3 is TGTGCCAGTAGTATAGCTCTCGGGGCCTTGAACACTGAAGCTTTCTTT. This sequence joins TRBV19 and TRBJ1-1; D perhaps matches TRBD1 (5 bases). Germline V gene data show CDR1 as LNHDA and CDR2 as SQIVND (reference sequence). This CDR3 region has 16 residues. V gave up 1 base and J gave up 0 bases, with 12 bases separating them.

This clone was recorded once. The CDR3 coding sequence is TGTGCCAGCAGCCCCACCATCGGGACAGCATATGGCTACACCTTC. It is translated as CASSPTIGTAYGYTF. The V and J genes are TRBV5-4 and TRBJ1-2; 7 nucleotides align to TRBD1. The germline V gene has CDR1 SGHNT and CDR2 YYREEE (reference sequence). CDR3 length: 15 amino acids. Trimming removed 4 bases from V and 5 bases from J; junction bases left unmatched: 11.

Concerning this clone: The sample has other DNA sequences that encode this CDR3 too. The CDR3 loop reads CASSVGQGNYEQYF. CDR3 bases: TGTGCCAGCAGCGTAGGACAGGGGAACTACGAGCAGTACTTC. This rearrangement joins TRBV9 to TRBJ2-7; TRBD1 agrees at 8 bases. This CDR3 contains 14 residues. Germline V gives CDR1 SGDLS, CDR2 YYNGEE. The V segment lost 0 bases and the J segment 3 bases; nucleotides outside the gene matches: 2.

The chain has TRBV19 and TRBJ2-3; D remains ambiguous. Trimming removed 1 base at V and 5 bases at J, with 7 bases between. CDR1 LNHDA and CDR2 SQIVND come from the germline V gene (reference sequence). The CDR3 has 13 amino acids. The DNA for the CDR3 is TGTGCCAGTAGTATAGTACCCAGAGATACGCAGTATTTT. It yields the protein CASSIVPRDTQYF.